Included here is one TCR beta chain sequence, with context. The data are from a study of blood T cell repertoires in COVID-19. Assay used: immunoSEQ multiplex PCR; TCRdb lists only in-frame clones, some missing. Among fewer than 300,000 clones, approximately 86% were seen once, and the ten largest hold 0.87%. The V gene end was trimmed by 7 bases and the J gene end by 6 bases; junction bases not matched to a gene: 10. CDR1 and CDR2 from the germline V gene are SNHLY and FYNNEI. The CDR3 totals 15 residues. The sample comprised peripheral blood. The rearrangement joins TRBV2 to TRBJ2-3, with 10 bases identical to TRBD2. The source is a human donor with COVID-19, enrolled during active disease. The donor label of this sample is uncertain. The CDR3 nucleotides read TGTGCCAGCAAAGGGCTAGCGGGAGTCTTGGATACGCAGTATTTT. It is translated as CASKGLAGVLDTQYF.